The 13 T cell receptor beta chains presented below share a single source sample, sequenced in a study of blood T cells in healthy people across ages. Using a J-beta primer mix together with a sample-barcoded 5' primer, a second PCR was run for about 7 to 12 cycles. TCRdb reprocessed the 5' RACE reads with MiXCR, giving one entry per CDR3 protein. The repertoire consists of 600,000 to 850,000 distinct CDR3 sequences, with around 40% occurring once and the leading ten covering about 20%. The specimen sequenced was blood. The receptors originated from a woman between 55 and 75 years old in good health.

Of note for this clonotype: Given a much more abundant clone one base away, this may be a read error. This chain joins TRBV7-9 and TRBJ1-2; weak D call: TRBD1 (5 bases). The CDR3 length is 12 residues. Germline loops: CDR1 SEHNR, CDR2 FQNEAQ (reference sequence). V was shortened by 5 bases and J by 2 bases, with 6 bases between the two germline ends. The CDR3 sequence is CASSRDNYGYTF. The DNA for the CDR3 is TGTGCCAGCAGCCGGGACAACTATGGCTACACCTTC.

The V call is TRBV28, the J call TRBJ1-4; 9 bases align to TRBD1. The CDR3 consists of 17 residues. CDR1 MDHEN and CDR2 SYDVKM come from the germline V gene. V dropped 5 bases and J dropped 3; count of bases not matched to a gene: 10. Here the CDR3 reads CASSGHGTGSSNEKLFF. Written as DNA, the CDR3 is TGTGCCAGCAGTGGACACGGGACAGGGTCGTCTAATGAAAAACTGTTTTTT.

The CDR3 DNA reads as TGTGCCAGCAGCCAATCCCGAACCGCTTTCTTT. Protein product: CASSQSRTAFF. V gene TRBV3-1 combines with J gene TRBJ1-1; D remains unclear. There are 11 residues in the CDR3. Germline CDR1 is LGHDT and CDR2 is YNNKEL (reference sequence). V was pared by 2 bases and J by 11 bases, with 9 bases between.

There are a few counts of this clonotype. The J gene is TRBJ2-5, the V gene TRBV6-6; perhaps TRBD1 as D (5 bases). The J call may be wrong; the DNA end is better matched by TRBJ2-7. Germline-derived CDR1 and CDR2 are MNHNY and SVGAGI (reference sequence). The CDR3 contains 13 residues. Here the CDR3 reads CASSNRNIGEQYF. For the CDR3, the DNA is TGTGCCAGCAGTAACAGGAACATCGGCGAGCAGTACTTC.

The gene calls are TRBV5-6 and TRBJ2-5; 9 bases line up with TRBD1. The trim removed 4 bases at V and 4 bases at J, leaving 8 bases unmatched. Per germline, CDR1 SGHDT and CDR2 YYEEEE. CDR3 length equals 15 residues. CDR3 bases: TGTGCCAGCAGCGCCGGGACAGGGAGTAGAGAGACCCAGTACTTC. Protein sequence: CASSAGTGSRETQYF.

In this sample, this clonotype turned up a few times. The genes are TRBV6-4 and TRBJ1-2; D is possibly TRBD1 (6 bases). Trimming cost V 10 bases and J 3 bases, with 18 bases left between them. Per germline, CDR1 MRHNA and CDR2 SNTAGT. The CDR3 runs 14 residues. The CDR3 DNA reads TGTGCCACCAAGAGGGAGCAGGGGCACTATGGCTACACCTTC. It translates to CATKREQGHYGYTF.

The genes are TRBV9 and TRBJ2-2, with D perhaps being TRBD1 or TRBD2 (5 bases each). V shed 6 bases and J shed 1 base, with 16 bases lying between them. Germline V CDR1 and CDR2: SGDLS, YYNGEE. The CDR3 sequence is 16 residues long. CDR3 in amino acids: CASNPIGTGNTGELFF. CDR3 coding DNA: TGTGCCAGCAACCCTATCGGGACCGGGAACACCGGGGAGCTGTTTTTT.

The chain uses TRBV12-3 or TRBV12-4 and TRBJ1-4, with D maybe TRBD1 (5 bases). The CDR3 length is 15 residues. Deletions cut 5 bases from V and 6 bases from J, with 16 bases between. The DNA for the CDR3 is TGTGCCAGCAGTAAAGGACACGTCGGTCATGAAAAACTGTTTTTT. This codes for CASSKGHVGHEKLFF.

The J gene is TRBJ2-7, the V gene TRBV12-3 or TRBV12-4; 9 positions match TRBD1. The CDR3 sequence is 15 residues long. The V segment lost 8 bases and the J segment 4 bases; nucleotides outside the gene matches: 12. DNA of the CDR3: TGTGCCAGCTTGGGACAGGGCCAGCAAGGGTACGAGCAGTACTTC. This codes for CASLGQGQQGYEQYF.

This clonotype was picked up a small number of times. The CDR3 loop is CSAPQANSYNEQFF. CDR3 nucleotides: TGCAGTGCCCCCCAGGCGAACTCCTACAATGAGCAGTTCTTC. V gene TRBV20-1 combines with J gene TRBJ2-1, with D uncertain. Trimming removed 6 bases from V and 0 bases from J, with 12 bases in between. Germline V gene data show CDR1 as DFQATT and CDR2 as SNEGSKA (reference sequence). CDR3 length: 14 residues.

The table lists this clonotype with many counts. This chain connects TRBV4-2 to TRBJ2-1; D not resolved. This CDR3 is 13 amino acids long. V was clipped by 0 bases and J by 10 bases, with 10 bases between them. Germline V gives CDR1 LGHNA, CDR2 YNFKEQ. CDR3 sequence (DNA): TGTGCCAGCAGCCAAGATCCTGGGTACGAGCAGTTCTTC. Translating it yields CASSQDPGYEQFF.

This clonotype was counted only a few times. The chain links TRBV9 to TRBJ2-7; TRBD2 might be the D (6 bases). This CDR3 is 14 amino acids long. Germline V gives CDR1 SGDLS, CDR2 YYNGEE. V was pared by 0 bases and J by 1 base, with 8 bases between. In DNA, the CDR3 is TGTGCCAGCAGCGTAGACGCGGGGTCCTACGAGCAGTACTTC. This sequence encodes CASSVDAGSYEQYF.

The J gene is TRBJ1-5, the V gene TRBV18; D ambiguous. V lost 8 bases and J lost 2, with 10 bases in between. In germline, CDR1 is KGHSH, CDR2 LQKENI. CDR3 length: 13 residues. CDR3 sequence: CASRTPGNQPQHF. As DNA, the CDR3 is TGTGCCAGCAGAACCCCTGGCAATCAGCCCCAGCATTTT.